A selection of T cell receptor beta chains follows, all from one sample in a study of immune heterogeneity within non-small cell lung tumors. TCRdb redid the calling of the multiplex PCR reads with MiXCR, one entry per CDR3 protein. The sample holds tens of thousands of distinct CDR3 sequences, around 30% seen once. The source material was lung tumor tissue. The receptors were sampled from a middle-aged man with non-small cell lung cancer. Both conserved end residues are part of each CDR3. D genes are given only for firm matches. Part of the rows lack a size; the others show once, few, many or a class for expanded clones.

D gene	V gene	clone size	J gene	CDR3 protein	CDR3 DNA
TRBD1	TRBV19	.	TRBJ2-5	CATQSGTADKTQYF	TGTGCCACCCAGTCCGGGACAGCGGACAAGACCCAGTACTTC
.	TRBV19	once	TRBJ2-2	CASTVGAVSFAGELFF	TGTGCCAGTACTGTAGGTGCCGTTAGTTTCGCCGGGGAGCTGTTTTTT
.	TRBV15	.	TRBJ1-4	CATSRDRTCFGSNEKLFF	TGTGCCACCAGCAGAGATAGGACGTGCTTCGGGTCAAATGAAAAACTGTTTTTT
TRBD1	TRBV15	many	TRBJ2-6	CATSRDPTGDVLTF	TGTGCCACCAGCAGAGATCCGACAGGGGACGTCCTGACTTTC
TRBD2	TRBV11-3	.	TRBJ2-4	CASSPGTSGSNIQYF	TGTGCCAGCAGCCCCGGGACTAGCGGGAGTAACATTCAGTACTTC
TRBD2	TRBV20-1	few	TRBJ2-1	CSATQREGPNEQFF	TGCAGTGCTACACAGCGGGAGGGCCCCAATGAGCAGTTCTTC
.	TRBV4-3	.	TRBJ2-1	CASSPEGGPYNEQFF	TGCGCCAGCAGCCCCGAGGGGGGCCCCTACAATGAGCAGTTCTTC
.	TRBV28	many	TRBJ2-1	CASTQGGEVHEQFF	TGTGCCAGCACCCAAGGGGGGGAGGTCCATGAGCAGTTCTTC
TRBD2	TRBV3-1	few	TRBJ2-3	CASSQDIGLDKDTQYF	TGTGCCAGCAGCCAAGATATTGGACTAGATAAAGATACGCAGTATTTT
.	TRBV13	.	TRBJ2-3	CASITSWASPDTQYF	TGTGCCAGTATCACTTCGTGGGCTTCCCCAGATACGCAGTATTTT
.	TRBV7-6	many	TRBJ2-7	CASSSTTEGYEQYF	TGTGCCAGCAGCTCGACGACGGAGGGGTACGAGCAGTACTTC
TRBD1	TRBV6-1	few	TRBJ1-2	CASTRTGYGYTF	TGTGCCAGCACTCGGACAGGGTATGGCTACACCTTC
TRBD1	TRBV5-8	many	TRBJ1-2	CASSFYYPGQGYGYTF	TGTGCCAGCAGCTTTTACTATCCGGGACAGGGGTATGGCTACACCTTC
TRBD2	TRBV7-2	.	TRBJ2-2	CASSPRPSGSTGELFF	TGTGCCAGCAGCCCAAGGCCTAGCGGGAGCACCGGGGAGCTGTTTTTT
.	TRBV12-5	medium-sized	TRBJ2-7	CASGSGERPSQYF	TGTGCTAGTGGTAGCGGTGAGCGGCCCTCACAGTACTTC
.	TRBV12-5	.	TRBJ2-5	CASGLGGSGTQYF	TGTGCTAGTGGTTTGGGAGGCTCAGGGACCCAGTACTTC
.	TRBV4-1	.	TRBJ2-7	CASSQARNRDRPYEQYF	TGCGCCAGCAGCCAGGCGAGAAACCGGGACCGGCCCTACGAGCAGTACTTC
TRBD1	TRBV6-2/TRBV6-3	many	TRBJ1-5	CASRLTGALNQPQHF	TGTGCCAGCAGACTGACAGGGGCTCTCAACCAGCCCCAGCATTTT
.	TRBV4-3	.	TRBJ2-1	CASSQPGYNEHFF	TGCGCCAGCAGCCAGCCGGGATACAATGAGCATTTCTTC
.	TRBV28	few	TRBJ2-1	CASSPSTRRNEQFF	TGTGCCAGCAGTCCCTCAACCCGGCGCAATGAGCAGTTCTTC
.	TRBV20-1	.	TRBJ2-7	CSAGKTYEQYF	TGCAGTGCTGGTAAGACCTACGAGCAGTACTTC
TRBD2	TRBV20-1	few	TRBJ2-5	CSASREGGLGETQYF	TGCAGTGCTAGCCGGGAGGGGGGGCTCGGGGAGACCCAGTACTTC
.	TRBV5-8	few	TRBJ1-5	CASSLYTQPQHF	TGTGCCAGCAGCTTGTATACTCAGCCCCAGCATTTT
.	TRBV19	.	TRBJ1-1	CASSIPVIRGRTEAFF	TGTGCCAGTAGTATACCCGTTATCCGGGGACGGACTGAAGCTTTCTTT
.	TRBV20-1	many	TRBJ1-3	CSARAGSGNTIYF	TGCAGTGCTAGAGCCGGGTCGGGAAACACCATATATTTT
TRBD1	TRBV6-1	many	TRBJ1-5	CASSPIRGLNNQPQHF	TGTGCCAGCAGCCCAATCAGGGGGCTGAACAATCAGCCCCAGCATTTT
TRBD2	TRBV10-3	few	TRBJ2-2	CAISAIVAGGGSGELFF	TGTGCCATCAGTGCTATCGTAGCGGGAGGGGGATCCGGGGAGCTGTTTTTT
.	TRBV6-2/TRBV6-3	.	TRBJ1-1	CASSWGGMNTEAFF	TGTGCCAGCAGTTGGGGTGGGATGAACACTGAAGCTTTCTTT
TRBD2	TRBV13	few	TRBJ2-1	CASSTWTSGSNEQFF	TGTGCCAGCAGCACCTGGACTAGCGGGAGCAATGAGCAGTTCTTC
.	TRBV11-3	few	TRBJ2-5	CASSLGGLFQETQYF	TGTGCCAGCAGCTTAGGGGGACTCTTCCAAGAGACCCAGTACTTC
.	TRBV11-3	many	TRBJ2-7	CASSLRDGSYEQYF	TGTGCCAGCAGCCTCCGGGACGGCTCCTACGAGCAGTACTTC
.	TRBV6-2/TRBV6-3	.	TRBJ2-2	CASSLTGELFF	TGTGCCAGCAGCCTCACCGGGGAGCTGTTTTTT
TRBD1	TRBV6-1	many	TRBJ1-3	CASSRQGAGNTIYF	TGTGCCAGCAGCAGACAGGGTGCTGGAAACACCATATATTTT
TRBD2	TRBV10-3	.	TRBJ2-1	CAISESSGVAGYNEQFF	TGTGCCATCAGTGAGTCGAGTGGAGTAGCGGGGTACAATGAGCAGTTCTTC
TRBD1	TRBV19	many	TRBJ1-5	CASSIRGQGNQPQHF	TGTGCCAGTAGTATTCGGGGACAGGGTAATCAGCCCCAGCATTTT
TRBD1	TRBV7-2	.	TRBJ1-2	CASSRTGVNYGYTF	TGTGCCAGCAGTAGGACAGGGGTCAACTATGGCTACACCTTC
.	TRBV12-5	many	TRBJ1-3	CASARWGIGNTIYF	TGTGCTAGTGCCCGGTGGGGTATTGGAAACACCATATATTTT
.	TRBV7-9	few	TRBJ1-3	CASSLGRNTIYF	TGTGCCAGCAGCTTGGGGAGAAACACCATATATTTT
TRBD1	TRBV12-3/TRBV12-4	many	TRBJ1-6	CASSFGGTGQISLHF	TGTGCCAGCAGTTTTGGAGGGACAGGTCAAATATCCCTCCACTTT
.	TRBV20-1	.	TRBJ2-5	CSATNQFQETQYF	TGCAGTGCTACAAACCAATTCCAAGAGACCCAGTACTTC
.	TRBV6-2/TRBV6-3	.	TRBJ2-1	CASSYSRFRGNEQLF	TGTGCCAGCAGTTACTCGAGGTTTAGGGGCAATGAGCAGCTCTTC
.	TRBV7-2	medium-sized	TRBJ2-1	CASSFRQANNEQFF	TGTGCCAGCAGCTTTAGGCAGGCAAACAATGAGCAGTTCTTC
TRBD2	TRBV5-4	.	TRBJ2-5	CASSQVSGSLEETQYF	TGTGCCAGCAGCCAGGTTAGCGGGAGTCTGGAAGAGACCCAGTACTTC
.	TRBV6-5	many	TRBJ1-5	CASSYVAGSNQPQHF	TGTGCCAGCAGTTACGTAGCAGGTAGCAATCAGCCCCAGCATTTT
TRBD2	TRBV6-4	few	TRBJ2-2	CASSDSEVHDSGTNTGELFF	TGTGCCAGCAGTGACTCTGAAGTGCACGACAGCGGGACGAACACCGGGGAGCTGTTTTTT